This T cell receptor (beta chain) derives from a study of T cells in Graves' hyperthyroidism and ophthalmopathy. TCR beta CDR3 regions were amplified from RNA transcripts. Using the HTBI primer set, a first-round RT-PCR was run on the TCR CDR3. TCRdb independently ran MiXCR on the multiplex PCR reads; one entry per CDR3 protein. Found here are 300,000 or so distinct CDR3 sequences, 16% of them singletons; the top ten hold roughly 31%. Trimming stripped 3 bases from V and 8 bases from J, with 8 bases between. This CDR3 contains 12 residues. Germline CDR1 and CDR2: LGHDT and YNNKEL (reference sequence).

This receptor was taken from a man aged 30 to 45 with Graves' hyperthyroidism. This rearrangement joins TRBV3-1 to TRBJ1-3; the D is unclear. Sequencing used blood. The CDR3 DNA sequence: TGTGCCAGCAGCCATCCTCCGGACACCATATATTTT. The encoded protein is CASSHPPDTIYF.